The clone carrying this TCR beta chain was observed many times. The antigen remains undetermined. V lost 1 base and J lost 0, with 7 bases in between. Germline CDR1 is SGHTA and CDR2 is FQGNSA. The CDR3 is made up of 16 amino acids. This record belongs to a study of T-cell memory formation after mild COVID-19. Study-level results: Clones which contracted sat mainly in CM and EM if CD4+, and in EMRA if CD8+.

The TCR alpha and TCR beta cDNA libraries, bearing sample barcodes and UMIs, were generated by 5'RACE using constant-segment primers. In TCRdb, the 5' RACE reads were re-called with MiXCR into one record per CDR3 protein. The data contain 180,000 or so distinct CDR3 sequences, roughly 11% of them singletons. This receptor was taken from a man younger than 35 who had mild COVID-19 (a few samples of this study predate the infection). Cell type and time point are not known. Sequenced material: PBMCs or a T cell subset sorted from them (not recorded which). The chain links TRBV7-2 to TRBJ2-6; D gene ambiguous. The CDR3 spells CASSLDRISGANVLTF. The CDR3 coding sequence is TGTGCCAGCAGCTTAGATAGGATCTCTGGGGCCAACGTCCTGACTTTC.